The 18 T cell receptor beta chains in this list originate from one sample, sequenced in a study of T cells after yellow fever vaccination. TCRdb reanalysed the 5' RACE reads using MiXCR and keeps one entry per CDR3 protein. The sample has fewer than 350,000 distinct CDR3 sequences; about 9.5% are singletons. The starting material was PBMCs, obtained on the day of the first yellow fever vaccination. Receptor source: a man between 18 and 29 years old who received the YFV17D yellow fever vaccine.

The sample holds a few counts of this clonotype. The chain uses TRBV12-3 or TRBV12-4 and TRBJ2-7; 13 bases align to TRBD2. The CDR3 is 16 amino acids. The V and J ends lost 4 bases and 2 bases, in that order; junction bases with no gene match: 5. This CDR3 is CASSSRLAGGTYEQYF. In DNA, the CDR3 is TGTGCCAGCAGTTCCCGACTAGCGGGGGGAACCTACGAGCAGTACTTC.

To note about this clonotype: Just one base apart from a much larger clone, this may be a read error. The chain employs TRBV4-2 and TRBJ2-2, with a weak D call TRBD2 (5 bases). Germline CDR1 is LGHNA and CDR2 is YNFKEQ. The CDR3 covers 15 residues. CDR3 sequence (DNA): TGTGCCAGCAGCCAAGCGGCTAGCTCGGCCGGGAAGCTGTTTTTT. Protein product: CASSQAASSAGKLFF.

The chain is built from TRBV11-2 and TRBJ1-1; D gene unclear. In germline, CDR1 is SGHAT, CDR2 FQNNGV. The CDR3 loop spans 11 amino acids. V dropped 4 bases and J dropped 4 bases, with 4 bases sitting between them. The CDR3: CASSWVTEAFF. CDR3 nucleotide sequence: TGTGCCAGCAGCTGGGTCACTGAAGCTTTCTTT.

The rearrangement links TRBV5-4 to TRBJ2-5, with 7 nucleotides matching TRBD1. The ends lost 2 bases at V and 3 bases at J; junction bases unmatched: 4. Germline V gene data show CDR1 as SGHNT and CDR2 as YYREEE (reference sequence). The CDR3 spans 14 residues. The CDR3 reads CASSFPGTEETQYF. CDR3 DNA sequence: TGTGCCAGCAGCTTTCCCGGGACAGAAGAGACCCAGTACTTC.

The chain combines TRBV28 with TRBJ2-7, with 12 nucleotides matching TRBD2. V was clipped by 3 bases and J by 6 bases; unmatched bases: 6. This CDR3 has 15 amino acids. CDR1 MDHEN and CDR2 SYDVKM come from the germline V gene. CDR3 amino acids: CASSFTGLAGAEQYF. The CDR3 DNA reads as TGTGCCAGCAGTTTCACGGGACTAGCGGGCGCCGAGCAGTACTTC.

In this sample, this clonotype turned up many times. This chain joins TRBV28 and TRBJ2-3; TRBD2 is a possible D gene (6 bases). The germline V gene has CDR1 MDHEN and CDR2 SYDVKM. V was trimmed by 3 bases and J by 4 bases, leaving 14 bases between them. This CDR3 region has 15 residues. CDR3: CASSFFGREADTQYF. As DNA, the CDR3 is TGTGCCAGCAGTTTTTTCGGCAGGGAGGCAGATACGCAGTATTTT.

This rearrangement joins TRBV11-2 to TRBJ2-7, with TRBD1 identical over 7 bases. The ends lost 5 bases at V and 7 bases at J; junction bases unmatched: 8. Germline CDR1 reads SGHAT; CDR2 reads FQNNGV. This CDR3 has 13 residues. The CDR3 nucleotides are TGTGCCAGCAGCCCCCGGGACAGAGGGGAGCAGTACGTC. It codes for CASSPRDRGEQYV.

J is TRBJ2-1 and V is TRBV5-1; TRBD2 agrees at 7 bases. The CDR3 loop spans 15 amino acids. Trimming removed 3 bases from V and 6 bases from J; junction bases left unmatched: 9. Germline V lookup: CDR1 SGHRS, CDR2 YFSETQ. CDR3 amino acids: CASSSRGEGTNEQFF. CDR3 bases: TGCGCCAGCAGCTCCCGAGGGGAGGGGACCAATGAGCAGTTCTTC.

V usage is TRBV6-1 and J usage is TRBJ1-2; no firm D call. This CDR3 is 9 amino acids long. The germline V gene has CDR1 MNHNS and CDR2 SASEGT. The V and J ends lost 8 bases and 6 bases respectively, with 4 bases between them. CDR3: CASRDGYTF. In DNA, the CDR3 is TGTGCCAGCCGGGATGGCTACACCTTC.

This clonotype was detected only a few times. The V gene is TRBV2, the J gene TRBJ2-5, with 7 bases aligning to TRBD1. J gave up 4 bases and V 2 bases, and 4 bases lay outside the gene matches. The CDR3 is 14 amino acids. Germline V lookup: CDR1 SNHLY, CDR2 FYNNEI. In DNA, the CDR3 is TGTGCCAGCAGTGAAAGGGCAGGGGGAGAGACCCAGTACTTC. Amino acid sequence: CASSERAGGETQYF. The full variable domain, with the rest looked up from reference TRBV2 and TRBJ2-5, is EPEVTQTPSHQVTQMGQEVILRCVPISNHLYFYWYRQILGQKVEFLVSFYNNEISEKSEIFDDQFSVERPDGSNFTLKIRSTKLEDSAMYFCASSERAGGETQYFGPGTRLLVL.

At least ten counts were recorded for this clonotype. This rearrangement joins TRBV20-1 to TRBJ1-2; maybe TRBD1 (5 bases). This CDR3 is built from 13 residues. V lost 5 bases and J lost 2, with 12 bases in between. Per germline, CDR1 DFQATT and CDR2 SNEGSKA (reference sequence). The CDR3 region has the DNA TGCAGTGCTTCGGCCTGGGGGAACTATGGCTACACCTTC. Amino acids: CSASAWGNYGYTF.

V is TRBV11-2 and J is TRBJ2-7; TRBD2 might be the D (5 bases). The V end lost 1 base, the J end lost 7 bases, and 20 bases lay between the germline ends. The CDR3 length is 16 residues. From germline, CDR1 is SGHAT and CDR2 FQNNGV. The CDR3 nucleotides read TGTGCCAGCAGCTTAGTTGCGGGCGGTACTCTACTGGAGCAGTACTTC. It yields the protein CASSLVAGGTLLEQYF. Drawing the rest from reference TRBV11-2 and TRBJ2-7, the complete variable domain is EAGVAQSPRYKIIEKRQSVAFWCNPISGHATLYWYQQILGQGPKLLIQFQNNGVVDDSQLPKDRFSAERLKGVDSTLKIQPAKLEDSAVYLCASSLVAGGTLLEQYFGPGTRLTVT.

This clonotype was seen a handful of times. The chain recombines TRBV6-5 with TRBJ2-3, with a weak D call TRBD2 (6 bases). Germline assignment: CDR1 MNHEY and CDR2 SVGAGI. The CDR3 loop spans 15 amino acids. V was trimmed by 2 bases and J by 0 bases, leaving 9 bases between them. The CDR3 region has the DNA TGTGCCAGCAGTTACGGGACTTCCAGCACAGATACGCAGTATTTT. Protein: CASSYGTSSTDTQYF.

This clonotype was found many times. The CDR3 spells CASSLVPDAKGTYEQYF. The CDR3 DNA sequence: TGTGCCAGCAGCTTAGTCCCGGACGCGAAAGGAACCTACGAGCAGTACTTC. J is TRBJ2-7 and V is TRBV11-1; D is undetermined. V lost 1 base and J 2 bases, leaving 18 bases between the germline ends. Germline V gene data show CDR1 as SGHAT and CDR2 as FQDESV (reference sequence). The CDR3 consists of 17 residues. The complete variable domain, with remaining parts taken from reference TRBV11-1 and TRBJ2-7, reads EAEVAQSPRYKITEKSQAVAFWCDPISGHATLYWYRQILGQGPELLVQFQDESVVDDSQLPKDRFSAERLKGVDSTLKIQPAELGDSAMYLCASSLVPDAKGTYEQYFGPGTRLTVT.

The chain couples TRBV6-5 to TRBJ1-3; 8 nucleotides align to TRBD1. V trimming: 0 bases; J trimming: 2 bases; junction bases outside the gene matches: 3. The germline V gene encodes CDR1 MNHEY and CDR2 SVGAGI. The CDR3 runs to 16 residues. In nucleotides, the CDR3 is TGTGCCAGCAGTTACTCGAAACAGGGGGCTGGAAACACCATATATTTT. Protein product: CASSYSKQGAGNTIYF.

The chain employs TRBV5-1 and TRBJ2-2; the D gene could be TRBD1 or TRBD2 (5 bases each). Germline CDR1 SGHRS, CDR2 YFSETQ. Trimming removed 0 bases at V and 7 bases at J, with 16 bases between. The CDR3 length is 16 residues. The DNA of the CDR3 is TGCGCCAGCAGCTTGGAGGGGAGAGGGCATGGCGGGGAGCTGTTTTTT. It specifies CASSLEGRGHGGELFF. Looking up the rest from reference TRBV5-1 and TRBJ2-2 gives the full variable domain: KAGVTQTPRYLIKTRGQQVTLSCSPISGHRSVSWYQQTPGQGLQFLFEYFSETQRNKGNFPGRFSGRQFSNSRSEMNVSTLELGDSALYLCASSLEGRGHGGELFFGEGSRLTVL.

This clonotype showed up many times. This rearrangement joins TRBV12-3 or TRBV12-4 to TRBJ2-3; D is unresolved. This CDR3 is built from 10 residues. Trimming took off 8 bases at V and 4 bases at J, with 4 bases between the two ends. The CDR3 nucleotides are TGTGCCAGCGGCGCAGATACGCAGTATTTT. Translation gives CASGADTQYF.

This clonotype turned up a few times. The V and J genes are TRBV18 and TRBJ2-2, with D uncertain. This CDR3 comprises 15 residues. Trimming stripped 3 bases from V and 1 base from J, with 9 bases between. Germline-derived CDR1 and CDR2 are KGHSH and LQKENI. DNA of the CDR3: TGTGCCAGCTCACCGATGACCTTGAACACCGGGGAGCTGTTTTTT. Amino acids: CASSPMTLNTGELFF.